These 30 T cell receptor beta chains share one sample of origin, sequenced in a study of early T cells in non-severe SARS-CoV-2 infection. TCRdb processed the 5' RACE reads anew with MiXCR; each CDR3 protein has one entry. The repertoire holds tens of thousands of distinct CDR3 sequences, roughly 18% seen once, with roughly 9% in the top ten. The starting material was whole blood, obtained at baseline. These receptors all stem from an adult who was a healthcare worker with PCR-confirmed SARS-CoV-2 infection or an uninfected control (not recorded which).

This rearrangement joins TRBV7-8 to TRBJ1-1; possible D gene TRBD1, 5 bases. The CDR3 spans 13 residues. V was shortened by 5 bases and J by 7 bases, with 14 bases between the two germline ends. Germline CDR1 is SGHVS and CDR2 is FQNEAQ. CDR3 coding DNA: TGTGCCAGCAGCATACAGGTAGCAGGTGAAGCTTTCTTT. Its translation is CASSIQVAGEAFF.

This clonotype was counted only a few times. The V gene is TRBV7-2, the J gene TRBJ2-3, with a possible D match to TRBD1 (5 bases). There are 17 residues in the CDR3. Germline V gene sequence: CDR1 SGHTA, CDR2 FQGNSA. V lost 5 bases to trimming and J lost 2 bases, with 20 bases between them. The CDR3 region is CASSKNGRVLSTDTQYF. CDR3 nucleotide sequence: TGTGCCAGCAGCAAAAATGGCAGGGTCTTGTCCACAGATACGCAGTATTTT.

This clonotype has ten or more counts. The rearrangement uses TRBV7-9 and TRBJ2-5; D might be TRBD1 (6 bases). V lost 6 bases, J lost 2 bases, and 7 bases lay in between. Per germline, CDR1 SEHNR and CDR2 FQNEAQ (reference sequence). The CDR3 totals 12 residues. Here the CDR3 reads CASRDSQETQYF. The CDR3 DNA follows: TGTGCCAGCAGGGACAGTCAAGAGACCCAGTACTTC.

The CDR3 DNA reads as TGTGCCAGCAGCTTGGGTGGGGGTTCCCCAGATACGCAGTATTTT. Protein product: CASSLGGGSPDTQYF. The V and J genes are TRBV5-4 and TRBJ2-3; D possibly uses TRBD1 or TRBD2 (5 bases each). The CDR3 length is 15 residues. The germline CDR1 and CDR2 sequences are SGHNT and YYREEE (reference sequence). Trimming stripped 0 bases from V and 4 bases from J, with 12 bases between.

V gene TRBV3-1 combines with J gene TRBJ2-1, with D hard to call. The CDR3 has 15 amino acids. V lost 0 bases to trimming and J lost 3 bases, with 9 bases between them. Germline V gene lookup returns CDR1 LGHDT and CDR2 YNNKEL (reference sequence). CDR3 loop: CASSQELRIYNEQFF. For the CDR3, the DNA is TGTGCCAGCAGCCAAGAATTAAGGATCTACAATGAGCAGTTCTTC.

There are a few counts of this clonotype. The chain employs TRBV27 and TRBJ2-4; a weak D match, TRBD1 (6 bases). CDR1 is MNHEY, CDR2 SMNVEV, per germline (reference sequence). The CDR3 spans 19 residues. V was trimmed by 6 bases and J by 2 bases, leaving 26 bases between them. This CDR3 reads CASRRNRDTDPYTKNIQYF. CDR3 sequence (DNA): TGTGCCAGCAGACGCAACCGGGACACGGACCCCTACACCAAAAACATTCAGTACTTC.

The J gene is TRBJ2-2, the V gene TRBV7-7, with D possibly matching TRBD2 (6 bases). The CDR3 contains 15 residues. The germline gives CDR1 SSHAT, CDR2 FNYEAQ (reference sequence). Trimming removed 5 bases at V and 1 base at J, with 11 bases between. In DNA form, the CDR3 reads TGTGCCAGCAGCCGAGGCGGGGTGAACACCGGGGAGCTGTTTTTT. Its protein is CASSRGGVNTGELFF.

This chain uses TRBV28 with TRBJ1-5; unclear D gene. From germline, CDR1 is MDHEN and CDR2 SYDVKM. The CDR3 is made up of 15 amino acids. V was trimmed by 5 bases and J by 7 bases, leaving 18 bases between them. In DNA form, the CDR3 reads TGTGCCAGCAGTCTCTCACTGGGTCAAGGGCAGCCCCAGCATTTT. It codes for CASSLSLGQGQPQHF.

This clonotype was counted between two and nine times. The V gene is TRBV29-1, the J gene TRBJ2-7, with 11 bases identical to TRBD1. The CDR3 runs 14 residues. The V and J ends lost 1 base and 5 bases, in that order; junction bases with no gene match: 4. Germline V CDR1 and CDR2: SQVTM, ANQGSEA. CDR3 region: CSVEARDRGNEQYF. DNA of the CDR3: TGCAGCGTTGAAGCCCGGGACAGGGGGAACGAGCAGTACTTC.

The J gene is TRBJ1-4, the V gene TRBV30; a possible D gene is TRBD1 (6 bases). The CDR3 consists of 13 residues. Per the germline V gene, CDR1 is GTSNPN and CDR2 is SVGIG (reference sequence). V dropped 4 bases and J dropped 5 bases, with 11 bases sitting between them. CDR3 loop: CAWNRGGNEKLFF. The CDR3, as DNA: TGTGCCTGGAATCGAGGGGGGAATGAAAAACTGTTTTTT. Full variable domain (outside the CDR3, taken from reference TRBV30 and TRBJ1-4): SQTIHQWPATLVQPVGSPLSLECTVEGTSNPNLYWYRQAAGRGLQLLFYSVGIGQISSEVPQNLSASRPQDRQFILSSKKLLLSDSGFYLCAWNRGGNEKLFFGSGTQLSVL.

The chain couples TRBV12-3 or TRBV12-4 to TRBJ1-2; D unresolved. The V end lost 11 bases, the J end lost 5 bases, and 24 bases lay between the germline ends. This CDR3 is built from 15 residues. CDR3 coding DNA: TGTGCCTGCACCATGGCGCTGGAGCGAGGTTATGGCTACACCTTC. This gives the protein CACTMALERGYGYTF.

This clonotype was counted a few times. The chain combines TRBV20-1 with TRBJ2-1; 8 nucleotides match TRBD1. There are 16 residues in the CDR3. Germline V gene data show CDR1 as DFQATT and CDR2 as SNEGSKA (reference sequence). V was pared by 3 bases and J by 6 bases, with 13 bases of the junction left unmatched. CDR3 residues: CSARDTTTGTGNEQFF. CDR3 sequence (DNA): TGCAGTGCTAGGGACACAACGACCGGGACAGGCAATGAGCAGTTCTTC.

The rearrangement joins TRBV5-1 to TRBJ2-2; a weak D match, TRBD1 (5 bases). The germline CDR1 and CDR2 sequences are SGHRS and YFSETQ. The CDR3 runs 14 residues. V lost 5 bases to trimming and J lost 5 bases, with 13 bases between them. The CDR3 sequence is CASRVQGKTGELFF. The CDR3 region has the DNA TGCGCCAGCAGAGTGCAGGGAAAGACCGGGGAGCTGTTTTTT.

This clonotype was detected ten times or more. This chain links TRBV5-4 with TRBJ2-1; 9 bases fit TRBD1. The trim removed 5 bases at V and 7 bases at J, leaving 7 bases unmatched. The CDR3 length is 14 residues. Germline CDR1 reads SGHNT; CDR2 reads YYREEE (reference sequence). The CDR3 region has the DNA TGTGCCAGCAGTCAACAGGGGGCGGGTAATGAGCAGTTCTTC. It specifies CASSQQGAGNEQFF.

CDR3 sequence: CASRKGDSNSPLHF. CDR3 DNA sequence: TGTGCCAGCAGAAAGGGGGACAGCAATTCACCCCTCCACTTT. J is TRBJ1-6 and V is TRBV6-1; 7 bases are shared with TRBD1. This CDR3 is 14 amino acids long. Germline V CDR1 and CDR2: MNHNS, SASEGT. Trimming at V came to 6 bases and at J to 7 bases, leaving 6 bases not matched to a gene.

The table lists this clonotype with a few counts. V and J are TRBV6-5 and TRBJ1-2; D gene ambiguous. Deletions cut 0 bases from V and 0 bases from J, with 8 bases between. Germline assignment: CDR1 MNHEY and CDR2 SVGAGI. This CDR3 region has 15 residues. The CDR3 nucleotides are TGTGCCAGCAGTTACTCATACTCCACTAACTATGGCTACACCTTC. Residues: CASSYSYSTNYGYTF.

This clonotype was observed a few times. The genes are TRBV24-1 and TRBJ2-3; 7 bases fit TRBD2. Unmatched junction bases numbered 11, after V lost 12 bases and J lost 0 bases. The germline CDR1 and CDR2 sequences are KGHDR and SFDVKD. CDR3 length: 15 amino acids. CDR3 in DNA: TGTGCCTCAGCGGGAACGGGGAAGAGCACAGATACGCAGTATTTT. This translates into CASAGTGKSTDTQYF.

The chain uses TRBV18 and TRBJ2-7, with 8 bases identical to TRBD1. V gave up 3 bases and J gave up 3 bases; unmatched junction bases: 10. In germline, CDR1 is KGHSH, CDR2 LQKENI. CDR3 size: 16 residues. CDR3 DNA: TGTGCCAGCTCACCTCCCGGACAGGGAAAGGGCTACGAGCAGTACTTC. Encoded protein: CASSPPGQGKGYEQYF.

The chain is built from TRBV28 and TRBJ2-1, with D perhaps matching TRBD1 (6 bases). From germline, CDR1 is MDHEN and CDR2 SYDVKM. This CDR3 has 15 residues. Trimming took off 8 bases at V and 8 bases at J, with 22 bases between the two ends. The DNA of the CDR3 is TGTGCCAGCGCCTCCGCCGGGACATTTTATGATGAGCAGTTCTTC. This encodes CASASAGTFYDEQFF.

This chain connects TRBV9 to TRBJ1-6, with D unclear. This CDR3 has 12 residues. The V and J ends lost 1 base and 9 bases respectively, with 5 bases between them. Looked up from germline, CDR1 is SGDLS and CDR2 is YYNGEE. CDR3 sequence reads: CASSVYGSPLHF. The CDR3 DNA sequence: TGTGCCAGCAGCGTATATGGTTCACCCCTCCACTTT. The full variable domain, completed using reference TRBV9 and TRBJ1-6, is DSGVTQTPKHLITATGQRVTLRCSPRSGDLSVYWYQQSLDQGLQFLIQYYNGEERAKGNILERFSAQQFPDLHSELNLSSLELGDSALYFCASSVYGSPLHFGNGTRLTVT.

The J gene is TRBJ2-1, the V gene TRBV2, with 9 bases that match TRBD2. CDR1 and CDR2 (germline): SNHLY, FYNNEI. Trimming at V came to 7 bases and at J to 6 bases, leaving 7 bases not matched to a gene. This CDR3 has 14 amino acids. The CDR3 reads CASTPGLAPNEQFF. CDR3 bases: TGTGCCAGCACCCCGGGACTAGCCCCCAATGAGCAGTTCTTC. The variable domain in full, completed from reference TRBV2 and TRBJ2-1, reads EPEVTQTPSHQVTQMGQEVILRCVPISNHLYFYWYRQILGQKVEFLVSFYNNEISEKSEIFDDQFSVERPDGSNFTLKIRSTKLEDSAMYFCASTPGLAPNEQFFGPGTRLTVL.

The sample holds a few counts of this clonotype. The rearrangement joins TRBV20-1 to TRBJ2-1, with 10 bases fitting TRBD2. The ends lost 0 bases at V and 3 bases at J; junction bases unmatched: 2. Germline CDR1 reads DFQATT; CDR2 reads SNEGSKA (reference sequence). This CDR3 has 15 amino acids. The CDR3 sequence: CSARDQREGYNEQFF. The CDR3 DNA is TGCAGTGCTAGAGATCAGCGGGAGGGCTACAATGAGCAGTTCTTC.

This clonotype has a handful of counts. The rearrangement links TRBV2 to TRBJ2-1; D is unresolved. Per the germline V gene, CDR1 is SNHLY and CDR2 is FYNNEI. The CDR3 loop spans 13 amino acids. V lost 4 bases and J lost 4, with 8 bases in between. This CDR3 reads CASSVKPYNEQFF. The CDR3, as DNA: TGTGCCAGCAGTGTAAAGCCTTACAATGAGCAGTTCTTC.

This clonotype showed up just a few times. This sequence joins TRBV29-1 and TRBJ2-7; possibly TRBD2 for D (5 bases). The CDR3 spans 11 residues. V was cut by 6 bases and J by 4 bases, with 10 bases left in between. CDR1 SQVTM and CDR2 ANQGSEA come from the germline V gene. CDR3 nucleotide sequence: TGCAGCGTCGTAACGGGGTACGAGCAGTACTTC. Amino acids: CSVVTGYEQYF.

This clonotype was counted only a few times. The chain joins TRBV2 to TRBJ2-3; TRBD1 aligns across 9 bases. V dropped 1 base and J dropped 1; count of bases not matched to a gene: 3. This CDR3 region has 16 residues. Germline V gives CDR1 SNHLY, CDR2 FYNNEI. In DNA, the CDR3 is TGTGCCAGCAGTGAAGACAGGGGGCGAGGCACAGATACGCAGTATTTT. Protein: CASSEDRGRGTDTQYF.

The chain combines TRBV28 with TRBJ2-7; maybe TRBD1 (5 bases). The CDR3 consists of 14 residues. Trimming pared 6 bases from V and 2 bases from J, leaving 14 bases between. Germline loops: CDR1 MDHEN, CDR2 SYDVKM. CDR3 DNA: TGTGCCAGCAGAGAGACAGCAAAACCCTACGAGCAGTACTTC. Its protein is CASRETAKPYEQYF.

The chain employs TRBV7-9 and TRBJ2-6; 7 bases map to TRBD1. The V and J ends lost 5 bases and 0 bases, in that order; junction bases with no gene match: 25. CDR1 is SEHNR and CDR2 is FQNEAQ in the germline V gene (reference sequence). This CDR3 is 23 amino acids long. The CDR3 DNA reads TGTGCCAGCAGCCCGCACCGGGACAGCGTTTTTAATTTCCGTTACTCTGGGGCCAACGTCCTGACTTTC. This sequence encodes CASSPHRDSVFNFRYSGANVLTF.

This clonotype was counted many times. The rearrangement uses TRBV24-1 and TRBJ2-4; no clear D gene. This CDR3 comprises 16 residues. Deletions cut 5 bases from V and 0 bases from J, with 13 bases between. The germline CDR1 and CDR2 sequences are KGHDR and SFDVKD. Here the CDR3 DNA reads TGTGCCACCAGTGCGGCAGGTCCTCTAGCCAAAAACATTCAGTACTTC. Its protein product is CATSAAGPLAKNIQYF.

This clonotype occurred many times. The V call is TRBV29-1, the J call TRBJ1-1; D is undetermined. Germline V gene data show CDR1 as SQVTM and CDR2 as ANQGSEA. The CDR3 runs to 12 residues. The ends were cut back, 3 bases at V and 8 bases at J, with 13 bases in the middle. CDR3 loop: CSVETFSREAFF. CDR3 bases: TGCAGCGTTGAGACCTTCTCAAGAGAAGCTTTCTTT.

In its sample, this clonotype was seen a few times. The J gene is TRBJ2-7, the V gene TRBV4-2; 8 bases map to TRBD2. The CDR3 spans 15 residues. CDR1 and CDR2 (germline): LGHNA, YNFKEQ. V shed 2 bases and J 5 bases; nucleotides not matched to a gene: 8. The CDR3 bases are TGTGCCAGCAGCCAAAGAGCGGGAGATGTGGACGAGCAGTACTTC. This encodes CASSQRAGDVDEQYF.